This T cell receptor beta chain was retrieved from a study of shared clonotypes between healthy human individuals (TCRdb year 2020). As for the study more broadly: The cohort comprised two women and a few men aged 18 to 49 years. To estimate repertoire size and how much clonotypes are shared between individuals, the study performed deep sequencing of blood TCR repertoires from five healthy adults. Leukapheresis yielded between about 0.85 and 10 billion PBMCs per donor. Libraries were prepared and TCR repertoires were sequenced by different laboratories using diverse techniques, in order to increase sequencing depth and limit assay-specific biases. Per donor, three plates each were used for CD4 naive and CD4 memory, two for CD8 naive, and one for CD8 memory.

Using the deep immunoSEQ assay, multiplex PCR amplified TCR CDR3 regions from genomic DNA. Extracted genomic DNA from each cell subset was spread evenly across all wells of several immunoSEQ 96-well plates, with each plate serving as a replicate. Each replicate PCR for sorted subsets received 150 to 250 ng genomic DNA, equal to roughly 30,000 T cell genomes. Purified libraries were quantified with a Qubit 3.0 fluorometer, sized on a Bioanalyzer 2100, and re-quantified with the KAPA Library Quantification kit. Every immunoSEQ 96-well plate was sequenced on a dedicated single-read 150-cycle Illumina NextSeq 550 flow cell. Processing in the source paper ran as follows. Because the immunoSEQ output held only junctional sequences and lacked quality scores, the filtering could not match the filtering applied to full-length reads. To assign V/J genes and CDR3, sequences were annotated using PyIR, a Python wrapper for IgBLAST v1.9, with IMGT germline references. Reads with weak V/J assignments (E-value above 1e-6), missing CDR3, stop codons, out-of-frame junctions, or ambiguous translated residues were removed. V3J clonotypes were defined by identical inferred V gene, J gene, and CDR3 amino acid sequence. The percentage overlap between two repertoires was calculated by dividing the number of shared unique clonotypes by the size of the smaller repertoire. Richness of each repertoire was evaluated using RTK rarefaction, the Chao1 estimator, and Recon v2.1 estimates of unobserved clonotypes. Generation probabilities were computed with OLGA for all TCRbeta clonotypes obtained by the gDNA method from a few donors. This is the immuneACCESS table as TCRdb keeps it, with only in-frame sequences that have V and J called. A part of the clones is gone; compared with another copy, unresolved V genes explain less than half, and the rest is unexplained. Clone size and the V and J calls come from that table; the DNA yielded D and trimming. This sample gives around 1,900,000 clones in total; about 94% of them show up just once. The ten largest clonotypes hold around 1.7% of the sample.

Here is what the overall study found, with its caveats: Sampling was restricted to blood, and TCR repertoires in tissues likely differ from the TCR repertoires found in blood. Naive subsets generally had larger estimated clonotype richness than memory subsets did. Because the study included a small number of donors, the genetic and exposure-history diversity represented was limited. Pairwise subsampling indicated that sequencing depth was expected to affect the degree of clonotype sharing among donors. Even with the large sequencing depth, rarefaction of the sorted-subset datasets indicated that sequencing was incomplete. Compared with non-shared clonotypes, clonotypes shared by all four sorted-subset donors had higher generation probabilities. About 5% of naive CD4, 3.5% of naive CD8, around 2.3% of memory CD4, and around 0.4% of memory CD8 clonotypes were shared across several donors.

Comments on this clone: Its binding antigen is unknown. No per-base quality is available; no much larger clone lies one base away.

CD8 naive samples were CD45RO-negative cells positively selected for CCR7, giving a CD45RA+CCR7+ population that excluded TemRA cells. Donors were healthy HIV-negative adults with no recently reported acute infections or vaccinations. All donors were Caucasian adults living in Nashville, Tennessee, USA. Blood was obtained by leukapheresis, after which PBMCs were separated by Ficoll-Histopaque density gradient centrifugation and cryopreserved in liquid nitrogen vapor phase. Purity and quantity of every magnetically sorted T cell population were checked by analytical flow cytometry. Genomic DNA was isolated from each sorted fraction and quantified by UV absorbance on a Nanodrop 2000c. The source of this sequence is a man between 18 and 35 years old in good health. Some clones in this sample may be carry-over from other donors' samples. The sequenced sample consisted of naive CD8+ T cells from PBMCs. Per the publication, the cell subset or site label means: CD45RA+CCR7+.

The CDR3 sequence is CAWGAGGREQYF. The DNA reads TGTGCCTGGGGGGCCGGGGGGCGCGAGCAGTACTTC. The chain is assembled from TRBV30 and TRBJ2-7; TRBD2 is possibly the D segment (7 matching bases). CDR1 is given as GTSNPN and CDR2 as SVGIG, both from the germline V gene (reference sequence). Trimming at the junction amounts to 5 bases on V and 6 bases on J, and the germline ends lie 14 bases apart. The CDR3, cysteine through phenylalanine, is 12 amino acids long. Only the CDR3 DNA stays, 36 bases, in frame from base 1. Extended through the reference TRBV30 and TRBJ2-7 proteins, this CDR3 yields the full variable domain: SQTIHQWPATLVQPVGSPLSLECTVEGTSNPNLYWYRQAAGRGLQLLFYSVGIGQISSEVPQNLSASRPQDRQFILSSKKLLLSDSGFYLCAWGAGGREQYFGPGTRLTVT.